Following are 19 T cell receptor beta chains from one sample sequenced in a study of beta chain features in type 1 diabetes. Expressed TCRB transcripts got sequenced, as all isolated RNA was reverse transcribed. Assay: immunoSEQ multiplex PCR; the TCRdb copy retains only in-frame clones and omits some. The sample includes about 400,000 clones, around 12% of them seen just once. The specimen sequenced was naive CD4+ T cells from blood. All receptors come from a man aged 18 to 35 in good health.

This clone was counted between two and nine times. The chain has TRBV28 and TRBJ1-2, with D tentatively TRBD1 (5 bases). V lost 5 bases to trimming and J lost 12 bases, with 19 bases between them. The CDR3 has 13 amino acids. CDR1 and CDR2 from the germline V gene are MDHEN and SYDVKM. CDR3 nucleotide sequence: TGTGCCAGCAGTACACTATTGCACAGGATAGACACCTTC. It yields the protein CASSTLLHRIDTF.

The chain uses TRBV19 and TRBJ2-7; 7 bases line up with TRBD1. The CDR3 totals 14 residues. Germline lookup yields CDR1 LNHDA and CDR2 SQIVND (reference sequence). V trimming: 5 bases; J trimming: 7 bases; junction bases outside the gene matches: 11. DNA for the CDR3: TGTGCCAGTAGTCTTGGGGACAGCCTCGGGGAGCAGTACTTC. Its protein is CASSLGDSLGEQYF. The entire variable domain, with the rest obtained from reference TRBV19 and TRBJ2-7, is as follows: DGGITQSPKYLFRKEGQNVTLSCEQNLNHDAMYWYRQDPGQGLRLIYYSQIVNDFQKGDIAEGYSVSREKKESFPLTVTSAQKNPTAFYLCASSLGDSLGEQYFGPGTRLTVT.

The rearrangement joins TRBV7-3 to TRBJ1-5; D gene uncertain. This CDR3 contains 13 residues. Trimming pared 4 bases from V and 5 bases from J, leaving 9 bases between. Per germline, CDR1 SGHTA and CDR2 FQGTGA. The CDR3 sequence: CASSSPRDQPQHF. The CDR3 DNA is TGTGCCAGCAGCTCCCCCCGGGATCAGCCCCAGCATTTT.

On this clone itself: This may be a read error, as it is one base from a much larger clone. In the same sample, other DNA sequences code for this CDR3. J is TRBJ2-3 and V is TRBV11-1; no firm D call. V lost 4 bases and J lost 1, with 3 bases in between. CDR1 and CDR2 (germline): SGHAT, FQDESV (reference sequence). This CDR3 spans 12 amino acids. For the CDR3, the DNA is TGTGCCAGCAGCTCGGGCACAGATACGCAGTATTTT. It encodes CASSSGTDTQYF. Supplemented by reference TRBV11-1 and TRBJ2-3, the full variable domain reads EAEVAQSPRYKITEKSQAVAFWCDPISGHATLYWYRQILGQGPELLVQFQDESVVDDSQLPKDRFSAERLKGVDSTLKIQPAELGDSAMYLCASSSGTDTQYFGPGTRLTVL.

This clone was detected a few times. V gene TRBV5-1 combines with J gene TRBJ2-1, with D perhaps matching TRBD2 (6 bases). Trimming took 3 bases from V and 8 from J, leaving 21 bases between them. Germline CDR1 SGHRS, CDR2 YFSETQ. The CDR3 is 16 amino acids. The CDR3 loop is CASSSSVRGISDEQFF. The CDR3 DNA follows: TGCGCCAGCAGCTCGTCGGTACGCGGGATATCCGATGAGCAGTTCTTC.

The chain has TRBV5-1 and TRBJ2-3; D remains ambiguous. The CDR3 has 14 amino acids. CDR1 is SGHRS and CDR2 is YFSETQ in the germline V gene. V was trimmed by 3 bases and J by 0 bases, leaving 8 bases between them. The CDR3 nucleotides are TGCGCCAGCAGCTCCCCCGTGAGCACAGATACGCAGTATTTT. Protein product: CASSSPVSTDTQYF.

Details on this clone: Distinct nucleotide sequences in the sample also encode this CDR3. The chain couples TRBV29-1 to TRBJ2-7, with 8 positions matching TRBD1. Germline loops: CDR1 SQVTM, CDR2 ANQGSEA. The CDR3 length is 13 residues. V gave up 2 bases and J gave up 1 base; unmatched junction bases: 1. The CDR3: CSVETGGSYEQYF. CDR3 bases: TGCAGCGTTGAAACAGGGGGGTCCTACGAGCAGTACTTC.

This clone was detected only a few times. This rearrangement joins TRBV28 to TRBJ2-1; possibly TRBD1 for D (5 bases). In germline, CDR1 is MDHEN, CDR2 SYDVKM. The V end lost 3 bases, the J end lost 3 bases, and 9 bases lay between the germline ends. CDR3 length: 14 residues. The chain's CDR3 is CASSFAGNYNEQFF. CDR3 nucleotide sequence: TGTGCCAGCAGTTTCGCAGGGAACTACAATGAGCAGTTCTTC. Variable domain in full (rest from reference TRBV28 and TRBJ2-1): DVKVTQSSRYLVKRTGEKVFLECVQDMDHENMFWYRQDPGLGLRLIYFSYDVKMKEKGDIPEGYSVSREKKERFSLILESASTNQTSMYLCASSFAGNYNEQFFGPGTRLTVL.

The gene calls are TRBV7-9 and TRBJ1-2, with 11 positions matching TRBD1. The germline CDR1 and CDR2 sequences are SEHNR and FQNEAQ (reference sequence). The CDR3 runs to 15 residues. V shed 3 bases and J 3 bases; nucleotides not matched to a gene: 3. CDR3 sequence reads: CASSLGQGDHYGYTF. DNA of the CDR3: TGTGCCAGCAGCTTGGGACAGGGGGATCACTATGGCTACACCTTC.

The sample holds a few counts of this clone. The chain recombines TRBV5-4 with TRBJ2-7, with D tentatively TRBD1 (6 bases). The CDR3 contains 14 residues. V gave up 0 bases and J gave up 5 bases, with 12 bases separating them. The germline V gene encodes CDR1 SGHNT and CDR2 YYREEE (reference sequence). In nucleotides, the CDR3 is TGTGCCAGCAGCTTGGTTCCCAGGGGAAACGAGCAGTACTTC. This encodes CASSLVPRGNEQYF.

There are many counts of this clone. J is TRBJ2-7 and V is TRBV23-1, with D maybe TRBD1 (5 bases). TRBV23-1 qualifies as an ORF whose function is uncertain. V was cut by 0 bases and J by 6 bases, with 12 bases left in between. This CDR3 comprises 14 residues. The CDR3, as DNA: TGCGCCAGCAGTCAATCTTCCAGGGCGGCCGAGCAGTACTTC. Amino acid sequence: CASSQSSRAAEQYF.

This clone was observed a few times. The chain links TRBV28 to TRBJ2-7; TRBD1 matches 10 bases. Germline V gives CDR1 MDHEN, CDR2 SYDVKM. This CDR3 comprises 15 residues. Unmatched junction bases numbered 6, after V lost 5 bases and J lost 2 bases. The CDR3 here is CASSPRDRGTYEQYF. CDR3 bases: TGTGCCAGCAGTCCCCGGGACAGGGGCACCTACGAGCAGTACTTC.

This rearrangement joins TRBV19 to TRBJ1-1; D uncertain. Germline V gene sequence: CDR1 LNHDA, CDR2 SQIVND (reference sequence). The CDR3 has 13 amino acids. V lost 3 bases and J lost 0, with 5 bases in between. The CDR3 DNA reads as TGTGCCAGTAGTATCGGTGTGAACACTGAAGCTTTCTTT. Its protein product is CASSIGVNTEAFF.

V and J are TRBV21-1 and TRBJ2-4; the table's D call of TRBD1 was not tested on the DNA. TRBV21-1 is reported as a pseudogene. The CDR3 length is 16 residues. CDR3 sequence reads: CASSLGQDVTKNIQYF. DNA of the CDR3: TGTGCCAGCAGCCTAGGACAGGACGTGACCAAAAACATTCAGTACTTC.

This clone was picked up a small number of times. The chain's CDR3 is CASSVQGARGANVLTF. DNA for the CDR3: TGTGCCAGCAGCGTACAGGGGGCGCGCGGGGCCAACGTCCTGACTTTC. The chain joins TRBV7-2 to TRBJ2-6, with 9 bases aligning to TRBD1. CDR3 length: 16 amino acids. In germline, CDR1 is SGHTA, CDR2 FQGNSA. Trimming at V came to 5 bases and at J to 4 bases, leaving 6 bases not matched to a gene.

The chain has TRBV5-1 and TRBJ1-3; the D is unclear. V was cut by 6 bases and J by 1 base, with 2 bases left in between. CDR3 size: 11 residues. The germline V gene has CDR1 SGHRS and CDR2 YFSETQ. The CDR3 is CASISGNTIYF. DNA for the CDR3: TGCGCCAGCATATCTGGAAACACCATATATTTT.

V is TRBV4-2 and J is TRBJ2-5, with D tentatively TRBD2 (5 bases). Trimming took 0 bases from V and 5 from J, leaving 13 bases between them. The CDR3 covers 15 residues. Looked up from germline, CDR1 is LGHNA and CDR2 is YNFKEQ. The CDR3 region is CASSQDLAGRETQYF. The CDR3 bases are TGTGCCAGCAGCCAAGATCTGGCGGGCCGGGAGACCCAGTACTTC.

This clone was found a few times. The rearrangement uses TRBV7-2 and TRBJ2-3; no reliable D call. Germline assignment: CDR1 SGHTA and CDR2 FQGNSA. Trimming took 0 bases from V and 15 from J, leaving 10 bases between them. This CDR3 comprises 11 residues. The chain's CDR3 is CASSLAWASYF. CDR3 DNA: TGTGCCAGCAGCTTAGCGTGGGCTTCCTATTTT.

The gene calls are TRBV6-6 and TRBJ1-6; TRBD1 matches at 9 bases. The V and J ends lost 4 bases and 8 bases, in that order; junction bases with no gene match: 3. Germline V gives CDR1 MNHNY, CDR2 SVGAGI (reference sequence). The CDR3 has 14 amino acids. DNA of the CDR3: TGTGCCAGCAGTTTTGACAGGGGGGATTCACCCCTCCACTTT. This encodes CASSFDRGDSPLHF.